A selection of T cell receptor beta chains follows, all from one sample in a study of cytomegalovirus exposure and HLA in healthy donors. The data were produced by immunoSEQ multiplex PCR, yet TCRdb's version contains in-frame clones alone and is incomplete. Counted here are roughly 100,000 clones, about 81% occurring once; the ten biggest clones make up approximately 2.6%. Input material: PBMCs. All receptors derive from a male donor in good health and CMV-seropositive. The CDR3 runs from the conserved cysteine through the conserved F or W. D genes are given only for firm matches. Size is stated for part of the rows, as once, few or many counts, or as a class when the clone is expanded.

TRBV2,TRBD2,TRBJ2-3,NA,TGTGCCAGCGCCAGACTAGCGGGGGGCACAGATACGCAGTATTTT,CASARLAGGTDTQYF
TRBV4-3,NA,TRBJ1-1,once,TGCGCCAGCAGCCAAGACAGGGAATACACTGAAGCTTTCTTT,CASSQDREYTEAFF
TRBV28,NA,TRBJ2-7,NA,TGTGCCAGCAGCCTCCGTAGGCGGGAAAGGTACGAGCAGTACTTC,CASSLRRRERYEQYF
TRBV5-1,NA,TRBJ2-1,few,TGCGCCAGCAGGAATGAAGGGGGCAATGAGCAGTTCTTC,CASRNEGGNEQFF
TRBV18,TRBD1,TRBJ1-2,once,TGTGCCAGCTCACCTAACCCGGGACAGGCCCTGGATGGCTACACCTTC,CASSPNPGQALDGYTF
TRBV2,NA,TRBJ1-1,NA,TGTGCCAGCAAGATACAGTCGAACACTGAAGCTTTCTTT,CASKIQSNTEAFF
TRBV27,NA,TRBJ1-1,once,NA,CASSLERDTEAFF
TRBV16,NA,TRBJ1-1,NA,TGTGCCAGCAGCCTTGACAGGTGGGAGGCTTTCTTT,CASSLDRWEAFF
TRBV5-1,TRBD2,TRBJ2-3,NA,TGCGCCAGCAGTTACTCCGGGGGGGGCACAGATACGCAGTATTTT,CASSYSGGGTDTQYF
TRBV4-3,TRBD2,TRBJ2-3,NA,TGCGCCAGCAGCCAAGATCGGGCTAGCGGGGGAAATACGCAGTATTTT,CASSQDRASGGNTQYF
TRBV11-2,TRBD2,TRBJ2-7,NA,TGTGCCAGCAGCTTAGCTGGCGGGGGGGCCGCCCCCTACGAGCAGTACTTC,CASSLAGGGAAPYEQYF
TRBV5-1,NA,TRBJ1-5,NA,TGCGCCAGCAGCTTGGCCGGGTGGAATCAGCCCCAGCATTTT,CASSLAGWNQPQHF
TRBV5-1,NA,TRBJ1-1,few,TGCGCCAGCAGCACACAGACCGGAGCGGACACTGAAGCTTTCTTT,CASSTQTGADTEAFF
TRBV30,TRBD1,TRBJ2-7,few,TGTGCCTGGGCGGACAGGGCCTACGAGCAGTACTTC,CAWADRAYEQYF
TRBV19,NA,TRBJ2-7,NA,TGTGCCAGTAGTATAGGGCAGTTCGCCTCCTACGAGCAGTACTTC,CASSIGQFASYEQYF
TRBV6-1,NA,TRBJ2-7,NA,TGTGCCAGCAGTCGAGTACCAGGCGACCCGTACGAGCAGTACTTC,CASSRVPGDPYEQYF
TRBV7-9,NA,TRBJ1-3,NA,TGTGCCAGCAGCTTAGCGCTACGTTGGGGCAACACCATATATTTT,CASSLALRWGNTIYF
TRBV27,TRBD1,TRBJ1-2,few,TGTGCCAGCAGTTACTCGACAGGGGGCGATCATGGCTACACCTTC,CASSYSTGGDHGYTF
TRBV7-2,TRBD1,TRBJ2-7,NA,TGTGCCAGCAGTACAGGGACAGTGAGCTACGAGCAGTACTTC,CASSTGTVSYEQYF
TRBV20-1,NA,TRBJ2-5,NA,TGCAGTGCTAGCCCTGAAGAGACCCAGTACTTC,CSASPEETQYF
TRBV5-1,TRBD1,TRBJ1-1,once,TGCGCCAGCAGCTTACACCCCACAGGGGAGGTTGAAGCTTTCTTT,CASSLHPTGEVEAFF
TRBV15,TRBD1,TRBJ2-7,NA,TGTGCCACCAGCAGGCCGGGGACAGGGAACCCCTACGAGCAGTACTTC,CATSRPGTGNPYEQYF
TRBV11-2,NA,TRBJ2-7,NA,TGTGCCAGCAGCTTAGGTCTGGAGACGTTGCAGTACTTC,CASSLGLETLQYF
TRBV7-2,NA,TRBJ2-5,NA,TGTGCCAGCAGCCCCCGGGACACCCAACAAGAGACCCAGTACTTC,CASSPRDTQQETQYF
TRBV7-2,NA,TRBJ2-1,NA,TGTGCCAGCAGCTTAGTCGCGGGGGCGGGCAATGAGCAGTTCTTC,CASSLVAGAGNEQFF
TRBV7-2,TRBD2,TRBJ2-7,NA,TGTGCCAGCAGCTGGAGCGGGGATCCGAGCTCCTACGAGCAGTACTTC,CASSWSGDPSSYEQYF
TRBV7-9,NA,TRBJ2-1,NA,TGTGCCAGCAGCGATTCAGGGGTCGGAAACAATGAGCAGTTCTTC,CASSDSGVGNNEQFF
TRBV4-1,TRBD1,TRBJ2-3,NA,TGCGCCAGCAGCCAAGCCGGGACAGGAGGAACAGATACGCAGTATTTT,CASSQAGTGGTDTQYF
TRBV6-5,NA,TRBJ1-2,few,TGTGCCAGCAGTTACATGGGGGGAGGCTATGGCTACACCTTC,CASSYMGGGYGYTF
TRBV6-5,TRBD2,TRBJ2-7,NA,TGTGCCAGCAGTTACGGGACTAGCGGGAAGGATGAGCAGTACTTC,CASSYGTSGKDEQYF
TRBV18,TRBD1,TRBJ2-1,NA,TGTGCCAGCTCACCCAGCCAGGGGGCAGGCAATGAGCAGTTCTTC,CASSPSQGAGNEQFF
TRBV2,NA,TRBJ1-2,NA,TGTGCCAGCAGTGAAGATAGGGGGGGGTATGGCTACCCCTTC,CASSEDRGGYGYPF
TRBV12-2,NA,TRBJ1-1,NA,TGTGCAAGTCGCTTAGCGGGGGACAGGGGGATAGGCACTGAAGCTTTCTTT,CASRLAGDRGIGTEAFF
TRBV13,TRBD1,TRBJ1-2,NA,TGTGCCAGCAGCTCCTCGGACAGGGTTGGATATGGCTACACCTTC,CASSSSDRVGYGYTF
TRBV15,NA,TRBJ1-3,NA,TGTGCCACCAGCAGACTTAGGTTTAGGGGTATTGTAGACACCATATATTTT,CATSRLRFRGIVDTIYF
TRBV9,TRBD2,TRBJ2-1,once,TGTGCCAGCAGCGCTAGCGGGGGTGCTTGGAATGAGCAGTTCTTC,CASSASGGAWNEQFF
TRBV5-1,NA,TRBJ1-1,NA,TGCGCCAGCAGCTGGTACATGAACACTGAAGCTTTCTTT,CASSWYMNTEAFF
TRBV7-2,TRBD2,TRBJ2-1,NA,TGTGCCAGCAGCTTAGCGAAAGGGACTAGTCAGGGCGATGAGCAGTTCTTC,CASSLAKGTSQGDEQFF
TRBV2,TRBD2,TRBJ2-3,once,TGTGCCAGCAGTAAGACTAGCGATACGCAGTATTTT,CASSKTSDTQYF
TRBV7-9,TRBD1,TRBJ1-2,once,TGTGCCAGCAGCTCCACAGTTAACACAGGGGGCGCGAATGGCTACACCTTC,CASSSTVNTGGANGYTF
TRBV2,TRBD2,TRBJ2-2,once,TGTGCCAGCAGTGAATTCCTAGCGGGGGGCCCCCGGACCGGGGAGCTGTTTTTT,CASSEFLAGGPRTGELFF
TRBV5-6,NA,TRBJ1-5,NA,TGTGCCAGCAGCTCCGAGGGACATAGCAATCAGCCCCAGCATTTT,CASSSEGHSNQPQHF
TRBV4-2,NA,TRBJ2-7,NA,TGTGCCAGCAGCCCCGGCTGGGACATGGCCAACTACGAGCAGTACTTC,CASSPGWDMANYEQYF
TRBV30,NA,TRBJ2-5,NA,TGTGCCTGGAGTGCGACAGGTTATTCCCAAGAGACCCAGTACTTC,CAWSATGYSQETQYF
TRBV2,NA,TRBJ2-2,NA,TGTGCCAGCAGTGATGGTCAGGGTCCGAACACCGGGGAGCTGTTTTTT,CASSDGQGPNTGELFF
TRBV6-5,NA,TRBJ2-2,once,TGTGCCAGCAGCAACCGACAGAACACCGGGGAGCTGTTTTTT,CASSNRQNTGELFF
TRBV13,TRBD2,TRBJ2-1,NA,TGTGCCAGCAGCTTAAGTGGAGGGACTATCGATGAGCAGTTCTTC,CASSLSGGTIDEQFF
TRBV29-1,TRBD2,TRBJ2-3,NA,TGCAGCGTCATTAGCGGGAGTCTGCATACGCAGTATTTT,CSVISGSLHTQYF
TRBV7-3,NA,TRBJ2-1,NA,TGTGCCAGCAGCTCCCCTCGTTTCGGGGGACCCTCCTACAATGAGCAGTTCTTC,CASSSPRFGGPSYNEQFF
TRBV9,NA,TRBJ1-3,NA,TGTGCCAGCAGCGTAAGGCCGGAGGTTTGGTCGTCTGGAAACACCATATATTTT,CASSVRPEVWSSGNTIYF
TRBV11-2,TRBD2,TRBJ2-7,NA,TGTGCCAGCAGCTTAGATTTCGGGTGGACTAGCGGGGGATACGAGCAGTACTTC,CASSLDFGWTSGGYEQYF
TRBV6-1,TRBD1,TRBJ2-5,NA,TGTGCCAGCCATGTGGGACAGGGGGCGGAGACCCAGTACTTC,CASHVGQGAETQYF
TRBV30,NA,TRBJ1-5,NA,TGTGCCTGCCATCGGGATAGCAATCAGCCCCAGCATTTT,CACHRDSNQPQHF
TRBV4-2,NA,TRBJ1-6,few,TGTGCCAGCAGCCAATCAGGGGATAAGTCCTATAATTCACCCCTCCACTTT,CASSQSGDKSYNSPLHF
TRBV5-4,NA,TRBJ2-7,NA,TGTGCCAGCAGCTTGGCTTCTGGAGCCTACGAGCAGTACTTC,CASSLASGAYEQYF
TRBV30,NA,TRBJ1-4,few,TGTGCCTGGAGTTTTAGCAATGAAAAACTGTTTTTT,CAWSFSNEKLFF